The T cell receptor beta chain under discussion was sequenced for a study of T-cell memory formation after mild COVID-19. Study-wide context: Across donors, TCR clusters were largely donor specific. The study's findings and limits: CD8+ contracting clones occupied EMRA, while CD4+ ones occupied mainly CM and EM. Pre-infection memory carried some responding clones, suggesting that cross-reactive memory joined.

With regard to this clonotype: Antigen specificity is unknown.

TCR alpha and TCR beta cDNA libraries with sample barcodes and UMIs came from 5'RACE using constant-segment primers. TCRdb re-analysed the 5' RACE reads in MiXCR, keeping a single row per CDR3 protein. The repertoire holds 100,000 to 150,000 distinct CDR3 sequences, about 5.9% seen once, with under 2.5% in the top ten. The CDR3 is made up of 13 amino acids. With 7 bases clipped from V and 0 bases from J, the junction kept 5 bases outside the gene matches. Germline V gene data show CDR1 as SQVTM and CDR2 as ANQGSEA. This sequence originates from an adult woman who had mild COVID-19 (a few samples of this study predate the infection). Cell type and time point are not known. The chain has TRBV29-1 and TRBJ1-1; TRBD1 matches 7 bases. The sequenced sample consisted of PBMCs or a T cell subset sorted from them (not recorded which). The CDR3 here is CSGGDSLNTEAFF. In DNA, the CDR3 is TGCAGCGGGGGGGACAGTTTGAACACTGAAGCTTTCTTT.